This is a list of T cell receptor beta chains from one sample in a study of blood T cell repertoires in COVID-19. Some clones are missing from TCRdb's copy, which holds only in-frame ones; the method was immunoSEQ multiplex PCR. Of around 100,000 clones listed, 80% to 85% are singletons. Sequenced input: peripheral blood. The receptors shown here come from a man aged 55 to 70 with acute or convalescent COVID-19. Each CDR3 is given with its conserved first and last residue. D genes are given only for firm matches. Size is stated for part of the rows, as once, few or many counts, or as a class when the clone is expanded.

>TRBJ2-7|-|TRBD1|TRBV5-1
CASRTEGQGFEQYF
TGCGCCAGCCGGACCGAGGGACAGGGATTCGAGCAGTACTTC
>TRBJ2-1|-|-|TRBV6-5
CASSYSGGGIYNEQFF
TGTGCCAGCAGTTACTCAGGGGGGGGCATCTACAATGAGCAGTTCTTC
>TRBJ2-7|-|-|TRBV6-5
CASKWRQSYEQYF
TGTGCCAGCAAGTGGCGGCAATCCTACGAGCAGTACTTC
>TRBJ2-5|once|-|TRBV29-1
CSVEKDREETQYF
TGCAGCGTTGAGAAGGACAGAGAAGAGACCCAGTACTTC
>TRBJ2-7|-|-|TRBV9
CASSVGLVNEQYF
TGTGCCAGCAGCGTAGGCCTAGTAAACGAGCAGTACTTC
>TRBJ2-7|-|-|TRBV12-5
CASGPPGAYEQYF
TGTGCTAGTGGTCCCCCGGGGGCCTACGAGCAGTACTTC
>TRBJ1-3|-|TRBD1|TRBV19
CASSIAGTVISGNTIYF
TGTGCCAGTAGTATAGCTGGGACAGTAATCTCTGGAAACACCATATATTTT
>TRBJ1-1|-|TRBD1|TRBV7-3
CASSSTGVRTEAFF
TGTGCCAGCAGCTCTACAGGGGTGCGGACTGAAGCTTTCTTT
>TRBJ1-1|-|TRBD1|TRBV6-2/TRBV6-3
CASSYPSVRTGGPRNTEAFF
TGTGCCAGCAGTTACCCATCCGTTAGGACAGGGGGCCCGCGAAACACTGAAGCTTTCTTT
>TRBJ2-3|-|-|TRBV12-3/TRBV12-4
CASSRGTDTQYF
TGTGCCAGCAGCAGGGGCACAGATACGCAGTATTTT
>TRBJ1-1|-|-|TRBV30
CAWSVGGRGNTEAFF
TGTGCCTGGAGTGTAGGTGGCAGGGGGAACACTGAAGCTTTCTTT
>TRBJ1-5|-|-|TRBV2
CASSGRLNQPQHF
TGTGCCAGCAGTGGCCGGTTAAATCAGCCCCAGCATTTT
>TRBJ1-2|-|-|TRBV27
CASSETGIYGYTF
TGTGCCAGCAGTGAAACGGGGATCTATGGCTACACCTTC
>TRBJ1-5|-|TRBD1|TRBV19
CASSGQGVSQPQHF
TGTGCCAGTAGCGGACAGGGGGTAAGTCAGCCCCAGCATTTT
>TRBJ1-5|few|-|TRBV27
CASSFRWGSNQPQHF
TGTGCCAGCAGTTTTCGATGGGGCAGCAATCAGCCCCAGCATTTT
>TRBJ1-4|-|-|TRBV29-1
CSAQGRGRNEKLFF
TGCAGCGCCCAGGGCAGGGGCAGGAATGAAAAACTGTTTTTT